The 11 T cell receptor beta chains below were found in one sample sequenced in a study of spatial heterogeneity in lung cancer (dated by TCRdb to between 2017 and 2020). On the study overall, not on this receptor specifically: The tumor nonsynonymous mutation count correlated with the number of expanded alpha and beta TCRs within the tumor.

In the paper's terms, the time point label means: sample taken at primary tumor resection. Libraries were constructed by 5' RACE. The data were produced on a NextSeq 500. The public reads were quality trimmed at Q25 with fastp and then assembled into clones with MiXCR by TCRdb, keeping productive beta chains. Records with the same CDR3 protein are collapsed into one entry carrying the most frequent genes and DNA. The sample yields about 11,000 distinct CDR3 sequences; around 5% were counted once. The ten largest make up 9.5% to 15% of the sample. These receptors have no identified antigens. Sequenced material: lung tumor tissue, taken at surgery. Every receptor here comes from a male donor with early-stage non-small cell lung cancer.

In its sample, this clonotype was seen many times. The chain couples TRBV5-4 to TRBJ2-2; D is uncertain. This CDR3 spans 13 amino acids. With 0 bases removed from V and 6 bases from J, the gap between germline ends came to 6 bases. Germline-derived CDR1 and CDR2 are SGHNT and YYREEE (reference sequence). CDR3 sequence: CASSLGVAGELFF. The CDR3 bases are TGTGCCAGCAGCTTGGGAGTAGCCGGGGAGCTGTTTTTT.

This rearrangement joins TRBV5-4 to TRBJ2-3; weak D call: TRBD2 (6 bases). The V and J ends lost 4 bases and 4 bases respectively, with 16 bases between them. This CDR3 comprises 15 residues. Germline assignment: CDR1 SGHNT and CDR2 YYREEE (reference sequence). The CDR3 DNA is TGTGCCAGCAGCCCTATGACTAGGAGGGCAGATACGCAGTATTTT. Its protein product is CASSPMTRRADTQYF.

This clonotype was picked up many times. This rearrangement joins TRBV7-9 to TRBJ1-6; a possible D gene is TRBD1 (6 bases). Germline V lookup: CDR1 SEHNR, CDR2 FQNEAQ (reference sequence). The CDR3 covers 18 residues. Trimming removed 4 bases at V and 7 bases at J, with 23 bases between. The CDR3 spells CASSSTAPRGGRNSPLHF. CDR3 bases: TGTGCCAGCAGCTCTACTGCCCCCCGGGGGGGCAGAAATTCACCCCTCCACTTT.

At least ten counts were recorded for this clonotype. The rearrangement uses TRBV20-1 and TRBJ1-5; the match to TRBD1 covers 9 bases. V lost 3 bases to trimming and J lost 6 bases; unmatched junction nucleotides: 12. Per the germline V gene, CDR1 is DFQATT and CDR2 is SNEGSKA (reference sequence). The CDR3 has 16 residues. DNA for the CDR3: TGCAGTGCTAGTCATCAGACAGGGGGAAGAGGTCAGCCCCAGCATTTT. This sequence encodes CSASHQTGGRGQPQHF.

This clonotype was seen at least ten times. The rearrangement joins TRBV12-3 or TRBV12-4 to TRBJ1-2; no clear D gene. Trimming stripped 6 bases from V and 5 bases from J, with 10 bases between. This CDR3 has 12 residues. CDR3 loop: CASRSLGYGYTF. The CDR3 region has the DNA TGTGCCAGCAGGTCCTTGGGGTATGGCTACACCTTC.

This clonotype has ten or more counts. The chain employs TRBV28 and TRBJ2-7, with D unclear. The CDR3 has 11 residues. Germline V lookup: CDR1 MDHEN, CDR2 SYDVKM. The V gene lost 3 bases and the J gene lost 4 bases, with 4 bases spanning the gap. The CDR3 protein is CASSLTYEQYF. CDR3 in DNA: TGTGCCAGCAGTTTGACGTACGAGCAGTACTTC.

This clonotype was counted many times. This rearrangement joins TRBV29-1 to TRBJ1-4; 10 bases line up with TRBD1. CDR3 length equals 14 residues. J was trimmed by 6 bases and V by 4 bases; bases with no gene match: 5. The germline gives CDR1 SQVTM, CDR2 ANQGSEA. CDR3: CSVGGGTGDEKLFF. In nucleotides, the CDR3 is TGCAGCGTTGGAGGCGGGACAGGGGATGAAAAACTGTTTTTT.

This clonotype was counted at least ten times. V gene TRBV6-5 combines with J gene TRBJ1-2, with D maybe TRBD1 (6 bases). There are 11 residues in the CDR3. Germline CDR1 reads MNHEY; CDR2 reads SVGAGI. Deletions cut 4 bases from V and 10 bases from J, with 10 bases between. The DNA of the CDR3 is TGTGCCAGCAGTTCGGGGACATCCTACACCTTC. Translating gives CASSSGTSYTF.

This clonotype showed up just a few times. The chain joins TRBV6-6 to TRBJ2-5; D possibly uses TRBD1 or TRBD2 (6 bases each). V lost 7 bases and J 5 bases, leaving 20 bases between the germline ends. There are 15 residues in the CDR3. Germline V gene sequence: CDR1 MNHNY, CDR2 SVGAGI (reference sequence). CDR3 in amino acids: CASTPRRGAGETQYF. The CDR3 DNA sequence: TGTGCCAGCACCCCAAGGAGGGGGGCGGGGGAGACCCAGTACTTC.

This clonotype was observed many times. The chain joins TRBV6-5 to TRBJ1-2, with D possibly being TRBD1 (5 bases). Germline V gene lookup returns CDR1 MNHEY and CDR2 SVGAGI. The CDR3 length is 13 residues. Trimming removed 4 bases from V and 4 bases from J, with 10 bases in between. The CDR3 loop is CASSFTGSYGYTF. CDR3 coding DNA: TGTGCCAGCAGTTTTACAGGTTCCTATGGCTACACCTTC.

This clonotype was counted many times. The V call is TRBV7-6, the J call TRBJ1-4; D call uncertain. V was pared by 5 bases and J by 4 bases, with 17 bases between. Germline V lookup: CDR1 SGHVS, CDR2 FNYEAQ. The CDR3 is 16 residues long. The DNA for the CDR3 is TGTGCCAGCAGCGAGTCACCGGGGAGGGTTAATGAAAAACTGTTTTTT. Translating it yields CASSESPGRVNEKLFF.